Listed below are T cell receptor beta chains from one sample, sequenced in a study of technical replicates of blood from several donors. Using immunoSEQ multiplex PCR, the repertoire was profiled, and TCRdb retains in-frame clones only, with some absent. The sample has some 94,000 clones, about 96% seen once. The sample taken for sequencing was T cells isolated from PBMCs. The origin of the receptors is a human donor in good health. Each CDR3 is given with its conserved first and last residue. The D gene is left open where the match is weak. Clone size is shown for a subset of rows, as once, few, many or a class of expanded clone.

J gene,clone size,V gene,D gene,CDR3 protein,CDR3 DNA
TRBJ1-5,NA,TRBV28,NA,CASRSPQGGQPQHF,TGTGCCAGCAGGAGCCCCCAGGGCGGTCAGCCCCAGCATTTT
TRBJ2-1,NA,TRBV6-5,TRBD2,CASSLSGRVNEQFF,TGTGCCAGCAGCCTTAGCGGGAGGGTCAATGAGCAGTTCTTC
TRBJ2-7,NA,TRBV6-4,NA,CASRMTGLSYEQYF,TGTGCCAGCAGGATGACAGGACTCTCCTACGAGCAGTACTTC
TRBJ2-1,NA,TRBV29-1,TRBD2,CSTSGRGTYNEQFF,TGCAGCACTAGCGGGAGAGGGACCTACAATGAGCAGTTCTTC
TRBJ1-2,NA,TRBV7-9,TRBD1,CASSRDRVDGYTF,TGTGCCAGCAGCCGCGACAGGGTAGATGGCTACACCTTC
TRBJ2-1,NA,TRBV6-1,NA,CASSPGTSLDNEQFF,TGTGCCAGCAGTCCCGGGACTTCCCTGGACAATGAGCAGTTCTTC
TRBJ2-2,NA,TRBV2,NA,CAILRGFGTGELFF,TGTGCCATCCTAAGGGGGTTCGGGACCGGGGAGCTGTTTTTT
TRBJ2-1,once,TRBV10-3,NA,CAISGQQGSDEQFF,TGTGCCATCAGTGGACAGCAGGGTAGTGATGAGCAGTTCTTC
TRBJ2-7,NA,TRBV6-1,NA,CASSVGPSAGGFYEQYF,TGTGCCAGCAGTGTTGGGCCTTCAGCCGGAGGTTTCTACGAGCAGTACTTC
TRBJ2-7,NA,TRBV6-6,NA,CASSYAPTVSYEQYF,TGTGCCAGCAGTTACGCCCCAACAGTTAGCTACGAGCAGTACTTC
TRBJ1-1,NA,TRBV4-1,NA,CASSHYQGLDTEAFF,TGCGCCAGCAGCCACTATCAGGGTCTCGACACTGAAGCTTTCTTT
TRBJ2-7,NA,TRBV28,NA,CASSFAQTYEQYF,TGTGCCAGCAGTTTTGCACAGACCTACGAGCAGTACTTC
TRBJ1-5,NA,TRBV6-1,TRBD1,CASSEARGRGNQPQHF,TGTGCCAGCAGTGAAGCCAGGGGGAGAGGCAATCAGCCCCAGCATTTT
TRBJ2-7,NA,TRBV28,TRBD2,CASSTGLAGYAYEQYF,TGTGCCAGCAGTACGGGACTAGCGGGATATGCCTACGAGCAGTACTTC
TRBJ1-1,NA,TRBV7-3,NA,CASSPVGIGTDGAFF,TGTGCCAGCAGCCCCGTAGGAATAGGTACAGATGGAGCTTTCTTT
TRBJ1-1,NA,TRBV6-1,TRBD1,CASSGGQGMSEAFF,TGTGCCAGCAGTGGGGGACAGGGGATGTCTGAAGCTTTCTTT
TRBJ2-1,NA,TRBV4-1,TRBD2,CASRTSGNEQFF,TGCGCCAGCAGAACTAGCGGCAATGAGCAGTTCTTC
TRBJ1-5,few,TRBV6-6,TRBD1,CASSLRGQDQPQHF,TGTGCCAGCAGCCTGAGGGGGCAGGATCAGCCCCAGCATTTT
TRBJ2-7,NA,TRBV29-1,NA,CSVSIDRAGYEQYF,TGCAGCGTTTCAATCGACAGAGCAGGCTACGAGCAGTACTTC
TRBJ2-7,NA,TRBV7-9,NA,CASSDGQRPSYEQYF,TGTGCCAGCAGCGACGGACAGCGCCCCAGCTACGAGCAGTACTTC
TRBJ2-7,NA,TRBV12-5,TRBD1,CASGLVQDRYEQYF,TGTGCTAGTGGTTTGGTACAGGACAGGTACGAGCAGTACTTC
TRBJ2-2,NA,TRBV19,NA,CASSLLGSRELFF,TGTGCCAGTAGTCTCCTGGGCAGTCGGGAGCTGTTTTTT
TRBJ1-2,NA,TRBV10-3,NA,CAISESDWSTNYGYTF,TGTGCCATCAGTGAGTCGGACTGGAGTACTAACTATGGCTACACCTTC
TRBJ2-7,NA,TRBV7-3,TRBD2,CASSLAGDAYEQYF,TGTGCCAGCAGCTTAGCGGGGGATGCCTACGAGCAGTACTTC
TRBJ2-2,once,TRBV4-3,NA,CASSQDGTTGPTGELFF,TGCGCCAGCAGCCAAGACGGGACAACCGGGCCCACCGGGGAGCTGTTTTTT
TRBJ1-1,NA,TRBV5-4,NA,CASITGGRGAMNTEAFF,TGTGCCAGCATCACGGGGGGGAGGGGTGCAATGAACACTGAAGCTTTCTTT
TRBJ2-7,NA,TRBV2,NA,CASNEPFTAVQYF,TGTGCCAGCAACGAGCCCTTTACAGCGGTGCAGTACTTC
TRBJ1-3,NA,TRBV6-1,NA,CASSELGGAGNTIYF,TGTGCCAGCAGTGAACTTGGAGGGGCTGGAAACACCATATATTTT
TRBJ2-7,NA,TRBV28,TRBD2,CASSLGRGVLEQYF,TGTGCCAGCAGTCTGGGGCGGGGGGTTCTCGAGCAGTACTTC
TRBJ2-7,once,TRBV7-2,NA,CASSSDISYEQYF,TGTGCCAGCAGCTCGGACATCTCCTACGAGCAGTACTTC
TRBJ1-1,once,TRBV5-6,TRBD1,CASSTGTGNTEAFF,TGTGCCAGCAGCACCGGGACAGGGAACACTGAAGCTTTCTTT
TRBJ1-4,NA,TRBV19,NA,CASIGEAGQEKLFF,TGTGCCAGTATCGGGGAGGCAGGGCAAGAAAAACTGTTTTTT
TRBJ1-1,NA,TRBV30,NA,CAWKTIRATGTEAFF,TGTGCCTGGAAAACTATCAGGGCTACTGGCACTGAAGCTTTCTTT
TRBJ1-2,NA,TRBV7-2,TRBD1,CASSPRSGQIFFYGYTF,TGTGCCAGCAGCCCCAGGTCGGGACAGATATTTTTCTATGGCTACACCTTC
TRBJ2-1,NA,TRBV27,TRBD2,CASKSGSTYNEQFF,TGTGCCAGCAAGAGCGGGAGCACCTACAATGAGCAGTTCTTC
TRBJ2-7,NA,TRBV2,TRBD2,CASSLVRDYYEQYF,TGTGCCAGCAGCCTCGTGCGGGACTACTACGAGCAGTACTTC
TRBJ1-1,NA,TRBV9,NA,CASSVVTDRGGTEAFF,TGTGCCAGCAGCGTAGTAACGGACCGAGGGGGCACTGAAGCTTTCTTT
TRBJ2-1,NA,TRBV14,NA,CASSRNRDSEQFF,TGTGCCAGCAGCCGGAACCGGGATTCTGAGCAGTTCTTC
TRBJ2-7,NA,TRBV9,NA,CASSPRQASYEQYF,TGTGCCAGCAGCCCCCGACAGGCCTCCTACGAGCAGTACTTC
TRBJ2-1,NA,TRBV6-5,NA,CASSTYDRDNEQFF,TGTGCCAGCAGTACATATGACAGAGACAATGAGCAGTTCTTC
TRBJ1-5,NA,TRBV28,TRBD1,CASHRDRVNQPQHF,TGTGCCAGCCACCGGGACAGGGTCAATCAGCCCCAGCATTTT
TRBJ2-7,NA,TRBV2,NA,CASREGNYEQYF,TGTGCCAGCAGAGAGGGAAACTACGAGCAGTACTTC
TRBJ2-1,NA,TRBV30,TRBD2,CALRPGSGLASLEQFF,TGTGCCCTACGACCTGGGTCGGGACTAGCGTCACTTGAGCAGTTCTTC
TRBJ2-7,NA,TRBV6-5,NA,CASSYGMTANYEQYF,TGTGCCAGCAGTTACGGTATGACTGCAAACTACGAGCAGTACTTC
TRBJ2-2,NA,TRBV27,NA,CASTALDRNTGELFF,TGTGCCAGCACAGCCTTGGACAGGAACACCGGGGAGCTGTTTTTT
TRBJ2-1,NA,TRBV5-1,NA,CASSPNSLLRAYNEQFF,TGCGCCAGCAGCCCCAACTCCCTCTTACGCGCCTACAATGAGCAGTTCTTC
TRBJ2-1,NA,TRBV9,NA,CASSVAAGYIYNEQFF,TGTGCCAGCAGCGTAGCCGCGGGGTACATCTACAATGAGCAGTTCTTC
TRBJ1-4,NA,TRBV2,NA,CASSPRVATNEKLFF,TGTGCCAGCAGCCCCCGGGTTGCAACTAATGAAAAACTGTTTTTT
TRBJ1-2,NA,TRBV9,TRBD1,CASSVGDRSYGYTF,TGTGCCAGCAGCGTAGGGGACAGGTCCTATGGCTACACCTTC
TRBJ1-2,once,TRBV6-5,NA,CASSYSGRYYGYTF,TGTGCCAGCAGTTACTCCGGCAGGTACTATGGCTACACCTTC
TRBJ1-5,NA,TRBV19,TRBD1,CASREQGTASSNQPQHF,TGTGCCAGTAGGGAACAGGGGACGGCTTCTAGCAATCAGCCCCAGCATTTT
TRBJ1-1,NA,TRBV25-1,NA,CASSETGGGDEAFF,TGTGCCAGCAGTGAAACAGGTGGGGGGGATGAAGCTTTCTTT
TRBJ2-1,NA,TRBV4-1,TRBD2,CASSQVGLAGDNEQFF,TGCGCCAGCAGCCAAGTCGGACTAGCGGGAGACAATGAGCAGTTCTTC
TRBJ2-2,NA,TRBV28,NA,CASSVTANTGELFF,TGTGCCAGCTCGGTTACAGCGAACACCGGGGAGCTGTTTTTT
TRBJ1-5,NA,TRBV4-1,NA,CASSQERSGLQPQHF,TGCGCCAGCAGCCAAGAACGGTCAGGACTTCAGCCCCAGCATTTT
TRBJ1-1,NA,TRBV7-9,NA,CASSLGQGAFF,TGTGCCAGCAGCTTGGGTCAGGGAGCTTTCTTT
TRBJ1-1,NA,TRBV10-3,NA,CAISEMAATNTEAFF,TGTGCCATCAGTGAGATGGCTGCCACAAACACTGAAGCTTTCTTT
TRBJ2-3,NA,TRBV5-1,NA,CASSLGGDKTDTQYF,TGCGCCAGCAGCTTGGGAGGGGACAAAACAGATACGCAGTATTTT
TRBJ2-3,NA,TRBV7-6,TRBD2,CASSSSGFTDTQYF,TGTGCCAGCAGCTCTAGCGGTTTCACAGATACGCAGTATTTT
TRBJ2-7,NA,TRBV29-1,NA,CSVEGGSEIYEQYF,TGCAGCGTTGAAGGTGGGAGTGAGATCTACGAGCAGTACTTC